The 9 T cell receptor beta chains given below trace back to one sample, sequenced in a study of T-cell reconstitution after alpha-beta-depleted transplantation in children. The library targeted TCRbeta and was prepared with unique molecular identifiers. Each CDR3 protein gets one entry after TCRdb re-called the PCR reads with MiXCR. The table shows approximately 210,000 distinct CDR3 sequences, with approximately 15% occurring only once. The specimen was PBMCs, mostly from graft donor cells, collected 360 days after TCRalphabeta/CD19-depleted stem cell transplant. The source of these receptors is a male patient aged 2 to 9 who had a stem cell transplant for acute lymphoblastic leukemia, so the T cells may come from the graft donor.

The V call is TRBV5-4, the J call TRBJ2-5; 8 nucleotides align to TRBD1. Trimming cost V 0 bases and J 1 base; bases outside gene matches: 2. Germline V gene sequence: CDR1 SGHNT, CDR2 YYREEE (reference sequence). The CDR3 runs 15 residues. CDR3 nucleotide sequence: TGTGCCAGCAGCTTGGACGGGACAGGCCAAGAGACCCAGTACTTC. Its translation is CASSLDGTGQETQYF.

CDR3 region: CSARDLTAGEGTEAFF. Written as DNA, the CDR3 is TGCAGTGCTAGAGATTTAACGGCAGGGGAAGGCACTGAAGCTTTCTTT. This sequence joins TRBV20-1 and TRBJ1-1, with D perhaps matching TRBD1 (6 bases). Germline CDR1 and CDR2: DFQATT and SNEGSKA (reference sequence). The CDR3 covers 16 residues. The germline V and J ends were trimmed by 0 bases and 4 bases, with 18 bases remaining between them.

The V and J genes are TRBV6-1 and TRBJ2-7; TRBD1 is a possible D gene (6 bases). Trimming left V 5 bases short and J 1 base short, with 18 bases between. The CDR3 loop spans 16 amino acids. The germline V gene has CDR1 MNHNS and CDR2 SASEGT. The CDR3 nucleotides are TGTGCCAGCAGTACATACAGGGATCCGTTATCCTACGAGCAGTACTTC. Translation gives CASSTYRDPLSYEQYF.

This clonotype was seen a few times. The chain employs TRBV5-6 and TRBJ1-2, with a possible D match to TRBD1 (5 bases). Germline V CDR1 and CDR2: SGHDT, YYEEEE. The CDR3 sequence is 16 residues long. V was cut by 4 bases and J by 2 bases, with 18 bases left in between. CDR3 amino acids: CASSSSQVLSNYGYTF. CDR3 DNA sequence: TGTGCCAGCAGCAGTTCACAGGTCCTATCGAACTATGGCTACACCTTC.

This clonotype was seen only a few times. The chain employs TRBV5-1 and TRBJ1-1; D is ambiguous. The CDR3 runs to 16 residues. The V and J ends lost 7 bases and 7 bases respectively, with 26 bases between them. Germline CDR1 SGHRS, CDR2 YFSETQ. The CDR3 reads CASGKGIGLPGDEAFF. CDR3 sequence (DNA): TGCGCCAGCGGGAAGGGCATAGGGCTGCCTGGTGATGAAGCTTTCTTT.

The table lists this clonotype with a few counts. This chain joins TRBV10-2 and TRBJ2-3; D uncertain. Per the germline V gene, CDR1 is WSHSY and CDR2 is SAAADI. V was pared by 9 bases and J by 0 bases, with 13 bases between. This CDR3 is built from 14 residues. The CDR3: CASGLQFSTDTQYF. DNA of the CDR3: TGCGCCAGTGGTTTGCAGTTTAGCACAGATACGCAGTATTTT.

This clonotype was counted a few times. The V gene is TRBV28, the J gene TRBJ2-7, with D uncertain. Trimming cost V 4 bases and J 4 bases, with 8 bases left between them. Germline-derived CDR1 and CDR2 are MDHEN and SYDVKM. The CDR3 is 12 residues long. CDR3 sequence: CASSSNWYEQYF. The CDR3 bases are TGTGCCAGCAGTTCAAACTGGTACGAGCAGTACTTC.

This clonotype has more than one count but fewer than ten. The chain is built from TRBV12-3 or TRBV12-4 and TRBJ1-1; D unresolved. Trimming pared 2 bases from V and 5 bases from J, leaving 6 bases between. The CDR3 consists of 12 residues. The CDR3 sequence is CASSLIGTEAFF. The CDR3 DNA follows: TGTGCCAGCAGTTTAATAGGGACTGAAGCTTTCTTT.

Written as DNA, the CDR3 is TGCAGCGTTGAAGATCCGGGTAGCGGGGGAAATTACAATGAGCAGTTCTTC. Protein product: CSVEDPGSGGNYNEQFF. This rearrangement joins TRBV29-1 to TRBJ2-1, with 9 bases aligning to TRBD2. Germline lookup yields CDR1 SQVTM and CDR2 ANQGSEA. This CDR3 has 17 amino acids. The ends lost 0 bases at V and 4 bases at J; junction bases unmatched: 10.